The entry that follows covers one T cell receptor beta chain sequence. As yet, its antigen is unknown. This entry is derived from a study of CD8 T cells in ankylosing spondylitis. General study findings and limits: Roughly eight highly homologous variants formed a TCR beta motif that appeared characteristic of ankylosing spondylitis blood. In reactive arthritis synovial fluid and blood, some motif variants had been reported before. In ankylosing spondylitis patients, matched synovial fluid reportedly showed significant enrichment of disease-linked clones.

For TCR beta, libraries came from quantitative 5'-RACE with molecular barcodes. TCRdb re-derived calls from the 5' RACE reads in MiXCR, one entry per CDR3 protein. This table holds 15,000 or so distinct CDR3 sequences, roughly 8.2% found once. The CDR3 has 13 residues. The junction had 7 bases not matched to a gene; V was cut back by 5 bases and J by 7 bases. Germline CDR1 is SNHLY and CDR2 is FYNNEI. Sequencing used blood. The rearrangement joins TRBV2 to TRBJ2-7, with 8 bases matching TRBD1. This TCR was sampled from a male donor with ankylosing spondylitis or in good health (not recorded which). CDR3 protein: CASSPDRDREQYF. DNA for the CDR3: TGTGCCAGCAGTCCGGACAGGGATCGGGAGCAGTACTTC.